This note documents a single TCR beta chain sequence. Germline CDR1 and CDR2: MGHDK and SYGVNS. CDR3 length: 12 residues. Trimming took 3 bases from V and 8 from J, leaving 10 bases between them. While CD8+ and CD4+ T cells were isolated negatively, TEMRA cells were enriched by FACS. The RNA, about 0.45 to 1 ug, was put through reverse transcription using random hexamers. A multiplex approach, immunoSEQ multiplex PCR, amplified TCR beta CDR3 across 54 Vbeta and 13 Jbeta. MiXCR was run by TCRdb on the immunoSEQ multiplex PCR reads, yielding one entry per CDR3 protein. The table shows 150,000 to 250,000 distinct CDR3 sequences, with roughly 95% occurring only once. These data originate in a study of CD8 T cells in Susac syndrome.

The chain links TRBV25-1 to TRBJ1-2; D remains unclear. This clonotype was sampled from a human donor with multiple sclerosis. The sequenced material came from CD4+ T cells from PBMCs. The CDR3 DNA follows: TGTGCCAGCAGTGAGAGGTCTGGGGGCTACACCTTC. Protein product: CASSERSGGYTF.